The sequence of this T cell receptor (beta chain) was determined in a study of blood T cell repertoires in COVID-19. Per the original data handling: Amplified reference gene primers provided the basis for estimating nucleated cell counts. TCRdb keeps only in-frame clones here, not all; method: immunoSEQ multiplex PCR. V and J calls and clone size follow that table, whereas D and trimming were derived from the DNA. This table holds more than 250,000 clones, 87% found once. Donors of Cohort 3 who recovered were those that had two negative PCRs, clearance, or symptom resolution. Trimming removed 4 bases from V and 0 bases from J, with 12 bases in between. This CDR3 is built from 15 residues. Germline-derived CDR1 and CDR2 are LNHDA and SQIVND (reference sequence).

V usage is TRBV19 and J usage is TRBJ2-5; maybe TRBD1 (6 bases). The sequenced sample was PBMCs or T cells enriched from blood (not recorded which). The receptor comes from a woman under 40 who had recovered from COVID-19. The CDR3 protein is CASSTSRDNQETQYF. The CDR3, as DNA: TGTGCCAGTAGTACTTCCCGGGACAACCAAGAGACCCAGTACTTC.